This T cell receptor beta chain was obtained from a study of blood T cell repertoires in COVID-19. For the study at large: COVID-19 samples from acute and convalescent phases originated in the United States, Italy and Spain.

This CDR3 contains 13 residues. Germline values: CDR1 MNHEY, CDR2 SVGEGT. The V gene lost 5 bases and the J gene lost 4 bases, with 9 bases spanning the gap. The assay was immunoSEQ multiplex PCR, and TCRdb's table has in-frame clones only and misses some. The sample holds just under 350,000 clones, around 83% seen once. In this sample, this clone turned up a few times. The sample consisted of peripheral blood. This clonotype originated in a man aged 25 to 45 with active or convalescent COVID-19. The genes are TRBV6-2 or TRBV6-3 and TRBJ1-3; no clear D. DNA for the CDR3: TGTGCCAGCAGTGGTACTGCGGGAAACACCATATATTTT. This gives the protein CASSGTAGNTIYF.